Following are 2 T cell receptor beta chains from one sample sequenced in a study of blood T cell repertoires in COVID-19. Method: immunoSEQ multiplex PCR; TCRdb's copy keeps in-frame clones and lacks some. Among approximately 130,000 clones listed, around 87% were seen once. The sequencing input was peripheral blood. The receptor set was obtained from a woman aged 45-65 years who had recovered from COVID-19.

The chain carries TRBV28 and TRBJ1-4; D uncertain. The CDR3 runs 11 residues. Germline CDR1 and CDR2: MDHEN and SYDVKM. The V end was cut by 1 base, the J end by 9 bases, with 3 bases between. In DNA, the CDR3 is TGTGCCAGCAGTTTATCCAAAAAACTGTTTTTT. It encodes CASSLSKKLFF. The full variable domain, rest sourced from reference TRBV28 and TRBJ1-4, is DVKVTQSSRYLVKRTGEKVFLECVQDMDHENMFWYRQDPGLGLRLIYFSYDVKMKEKGDIPEGYSVSREKKERFSLILESASTNQTSMYLCASSLSKKLFFGSGTQLSVL.

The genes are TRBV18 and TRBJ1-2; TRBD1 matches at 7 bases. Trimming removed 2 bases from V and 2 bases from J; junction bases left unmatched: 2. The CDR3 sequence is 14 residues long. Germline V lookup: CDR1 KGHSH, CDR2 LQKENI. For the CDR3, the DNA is TGTGCCAGCTCACCAACAGGGGCGAACTATGGCTACACCTTC. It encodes CASSPTGANYGYTF.